The 30 T cell receptor beta chains in this list originate from one sample, sequenced in a study of beta chain features in type 1 diabetes. Study-wide points: Type 1 diabetes patients had moderately but significantly shorter TCRB CDR3s in all four CD4+ subsets.

Investigators reverse transcribed all isolated RNA, so they sequenced expressed TCRB transcripts. Produced via immunoSEQ multiplex PCR; TCRdb's table is partial and in-frame only. The table records approximately 26,000 clones, approximately 64% of them present only once. Their antigens are not known. The sample was Tregs from blood. These receptors all stem from a woman aged 25 to 39 with type 1 diabetes.

This chain joins TRBV30 and TRBJ1-2; TRBD1 is a possible D gene (5 bases). The CDR3 consists of 14 residues. V gave up 4 bases and J gave up 0 bases, with 12 bases separating them. Germline V gene lookup returns CDR1 GTSNPN and CDR2 SVGIG (reference sequence). The CDR3 reads CAWTLKGANYGYTF. CDR3 nucleotide sequence: TGTGCCTGGACCCTAAAAGGGGCTAACTATGGCTACACCTTC.

V gene TRBV19 combines with J gene TRBJ2-1, with D tentatively TRBD2 (7 bases). Trimming took 0 bases from V and 2 from J, leaving 14 bases between them. The CDR3 extends over 17 amino acids. Per germline, CDR1 LNHDA and CDR2 SQIVND (reference sequence). The CDR3 DNA sequence: TGTGCCAGTAGTATAGACGGGGGAGGGGGGCCCTACAATGAGCAGTTCTTC. This translates into CASSIDGGGGPYNEQFF. Supplemented by reference TRBV19 and TRBJ2-1, the full variable domain reads DGGITQSPKYLFRKEGQNVTLSCEQNLNHDAMYWYRQDPGQGLRLIYYSQIVNDFQKGDIAEGYSVSREKKESFPLTVTSAQKNPTAFYLCASSIDGGGGPYNEQFFGPGTRLTVL.

The CDR3 nucleotides read TGTGCCACACAAGGGGGAGATACGCAGTATTTT. This encodes CATQGGDTQYF. This rearrangement joins TRBV10-3 to TRBJ2-3; the D gene is possibly TRBD1 (6 bases). The CDR3 loop spans 11 amino acids. CDR1 ENHRY and CDR2 SYGVKD come from the germline V gene. V was clipped by 10 bases and J by 5 bases, with 10 bases between them.

The chain has TRBV30 and TRBJ2-1; 15 bases line up with TRBD2. The length of the CDR3 is 12 residues. Trimming removed 8 bases from V and 9 bases from J; junction bases left unmatched: 2. Germline CDR1 GTSNPN, CDR2 SVGIG (reference sequence). For the CDR3, the DNA is TGTGCCACGGGACTAGCGGGGGGTGAGCAGTTCTTC. Translated, it gives CATGLAGGEQFF.

The genes are TRBV5-1 and TRBJ2-7, with 8 bases matching TRBD1. The CDR3 runs 14 residues. Trimming cost V 7 bases and J 0 bases; bases outside gene matches: 6. Germline V gene data show CDR1 as SGHRS and CDR2 as YFSETQ. DNA of the CDR3: TGCGCCAGCGGCCGACAGGGGAACTCCTACGAGCAGTACTTC. Translation: CASGRQGNSYEQYF. Full variable domain (remainder filled in from reference TRBV5-1 and TRBJ2-7): KAGVTQTPRYLIKTRGQQVTLSCSPISGHRSVSWYQQTPGQGLQFLFEYFSETQRNKGNFPGRFSGRQFSNSRSEMNVSTLELGDSALYLCASGRQGNSYEQYFGPGTRLTVT.

This chain uses TRBV5-1 with TRBJ1-4; TRBD1 matches 8 bases. Germline assignment: CDR1 SGHRS and CDR2 YFSETQ. The J segment lost 0 bases and the V segment lost 4 bases, leaving 11 bases of the junction unmatched. The CDR3 totals 18 residues. The CDR3, as DNA: TGCGCCAGCAGCCCCGGACAGGGCTACTTCTCAACTAATGAAAAACTGTTTTTT. Amino acid sequence: CASSPGQGYFSTNEKLFF.

The rearrangement links TRBV7-3 to TRBJ1-1, with unresolved D. The length of the CDR3 is 13 residues. V was shortened by 3 bases and J by 3 bases, with 8 bases between the two germline ends. Per germline, CDR1 SGHTA and CDR2 FQGTGA. The CDR3 DNA follows: TGTGCCAGCAGCTTTGCGGAGGACACTGAAGCTTTCTTT. Its protein is CASSFAEDTEAFF.

V is TRBV29-1 and J is TRBJ1-4; 8 bases line up with TRBD1. The CDR3 is made up of 14 amino acids. Germline V gives CDR1 SQVTM, CDR2 ANQGSEA. The trim removed 6 bases at V and 8 bases at J, leaving 11 bases unmatched. As DNA, the CDR3 is TGCAGCGTAGCCGAGACAGGGGTGAAGGAAAAACTGTTTTTT. It codes for CSVAETGVKEKLFF.

The chain combines TRBV7-2 with TRBJ1-2, with D unclear. Germline V gene sequence: CDR1 SGHTA, CDR2 FQGNSA. The CDR3 covers 15 residues. Trimming took 2 bases from V and 4 from J, leaving 14 bases between them. The CDR3 protein is CASSLSGHDLYGYTF. The CDR3 region has the DNA TGTGCCAGCAGCTTATCAGGCCACGACCTCTATGGCTACACCTTC.

V is TRBV14 and J is TRBJ2-1, with D unclear. The CDR3 has 11 residues. The V end lost 1 base, the J end lost 9 bases, and 4 bases lay between the germline ends. The V gene's germline CDR1 is SGHDN and CDR2 FVKESK. In DNA, the CDR3 is TGTGCCAGCAGCCAAGTGGCTGAGCAGTTCTTC. The encoded protein is CASSQVAEQFF.

This clone was detected a few times. V gene TRBV7-9 combines with J gene TRBJ1-2; D is possibly TRBD1 (6 bases). The CDR3 has 14 residues. Trimming shortened V by 5 bases and J by 0 bases, and 10 bases separated the two germline ends. Germline V lookup: CDR1 SEHNR, CDR2 FQNEAQ (reference sequence). CDR3 DNA sequence: TGTGCCAGCAGCCGGCAGGGGTCTAACTATGGCTACACCTTC. It codes for CASSRQGSNYGYTF.

The rearrangement links TRBV19 to TRBJ2-2; no clear D. Trimming shortened V by 6 bases and J by 6 bases, and 5 bases separated the two germline ends. The CDR3 is 11 amino acids. Looked up from germline, CDR1 is LNHDA and CDR2 is SQIVND (reference sequence). CDR3 nucleotides: TGTGCCAGTAGAATCGCCGGGGAGCTGTTTTTT. This codes for CASRIAGELFF. The whole variable domain, remainder taken from reference TRBV19 and TRBJ2-2, is DGGITQSPKYLFRKEGQNVTLSCEQNLNHDAMYWYRQDPGQGLRLIYYSQIVNDFQKGDIAEGYSVSREKKESFPLTVTSAQKNPTAFYLCASRIAGELFFGEGSRLTVL.

This clone was observed a few times. V gene TRBV5-1 combines with J gene TRBJ2-3, with D perhaps TRBD1 (6 bases). There are 14 residues in the CDR3. The germline V gene has CDR1 SGHRS and CDR2 YFSETQ. Trimming took 5 bases from V and 2 from J, leaving 12 bases between them. The chain's CDR3 is CASRQGQSTDTQYF. The CDR3, as DNA: TGCGCCAGCAGACAAGGACAGTCCACAGATACGCAGTATTTT.

The rearrangement joins TRBV5-1 to TRBJ2-4, with TRBD1 identical over 8 bases. The trim removed 4 bases at V and 7 bases at J, leaving 7 bases unmatched. Germline CDR1 is SGHRS and CDR2 is YFSETQ. The CDR3 loop spans 14 amino acids. CDR3 sequence: CASSPGQGRNIQYF. CDR3 nucleotide sequence: TGCGCCAGCAGCCCTGGACAGGGTCGGAACATTCAGTACTTC. Supplemented by reference TRBV5-1 and TRBJ2-4, the full variable domain reads KAGVTQTPRYLIKTRGQQVTLSCSPISGHRSVSWYQQTPGQGLQFLFEYFSETQRNKGNFPGRFSGRQFSNSRSEMNVSTLELGDSALYLCASSPGQGRNIQYFGAGTRLSVL.

The V call is TRBV5-4, the J call TRBJ2-7; 8 positions match TRBD2. This CDR3 is built from 16 residues. Germline assignment: CDR1 SGHNT and CDR2 YYREEE (reference sequence). V was pared by 4 bases and J by 3 bases, with 12 bases of the junction left unmatched. The CDR3 is CASSQELAEPSYEQYF. As DNA, the CDR3 is TGTGCCAGCAGCCAAGAACTAGCGGAGCCTAGCTACGAGCAGTACTTC.

V usage is TRBV2 and J usage is TRBJ2-7; tentative D call: TRBD2 (5 bases). V was shortened by 6 bases and J by 3 bases, with 12 bases between the two germline ends. This CDR3 has 13 amino acids. The germline gives CDR1 SNHLY, CDR2 FYNNEI. In DNA form, the CDR3 reads TGTGCCAGCAGGGAGAGGGCAATCTACGAGCAGTACTTC. Its translation is CASRERAIYEQYF. Combining the CDR3 with reference TRBV2 and TRBJ2-7 gives the whole variable domain EPEVTQTPSHQVTQMGQEVILRCVPISNHLYFYWYRQILGQKVEFLVSFYNNEISEKSEIFDDQFSVERPDGSNFTLKIRSTKLEDSAMYFCASRERAIYEQYFGPGTRLTVT.

This clone occurred a few times. The V gene is TRBV10-3, the J gene TRBJ1-2, with 9 bases identical to TRBD1. Trimming at V came to 10 bases and at J to 4 bases, leaving 10 bases not matched to a gene. CDR1 ENHRY and CDR2 SYGVKD come from the germline V gene. CDR3 size: 14 residues. In nucleotides, the CDR3 is TGTGCCACCCGCTTACAGGGGGCCGTCTATGGCTACACCTTC. Encoded protein: CATRLQGAVYGYTF.

This rearrangement joins TRBV7-9 to TRBJ1-4; D unresolved. CDR1 is SEHNR and CDR2 is FQNEAQ in the germline V gene (reference sequence). V was trimmed by 2 bases and J by 6 bases, leaving 7 bases between them. The CDR3 is 13 amino acids. CDR3 DNA: TGTGCCAGCAGCTTATACGCAGATGAAAAACTGTTTTTT. It specifies CASSLYADEKLFF.

This chain joins TRBV5-1 and TRBJ2-1, with 7 bases fitting TRBD1. V gave up 0 bases and J gave up 7 bases; unmatched junction bases: 7. CDR3 size: 15 residues. Germline lookup yields CDR1 SGHRS and CDR2 YFSETQ. The DNA for the CDR3 is TGCGCCAGCAGCTTGGTGCTACAGGGGAATAATGAGCAGTTCTTC. This sequence encodes CASSLVLQGNNEQFF.

The DNA of the CDR3 is TGTGCCAGCACCACAGTAAACTACGAGCAGTACTTC. Translated: CASTTVNYEQYF. The chain has TRBV28 and TRBJ2-7; D unresolved. Germline CDR1 is MDHEN and CDR2 is SYDVKM. CDR3 size: 12 residues. V was pared by 7 bases and J by 3 bases, with 10 bases between.

The gene calls are TRBV18 and TRBJ1-4; TRBD1 might be the D (6 bases). Trimming left V 3 bases short and J 7 bases short, with 15 bases between. Germline V gene sequence: CDR1 KGHSH, CDR2 LQKENI. The CDR3 length is 15 residues. Here the CDR3 reads CASSPQWGRAEKLFF. CDR3 DNA: TGTGCCAGCTCACCTCAGTGGGGGCGAGCTGAAAAACTGTTTTTT.

V gene TRBV5-4 combines with J gene TRBJ2-1; D possibly corresponds to TRBD2 (6 bases). The CDR3 extends over 14 amino acids. Germline V gives CDR1 SGHNT, CDR2 YYREEE (reference sequence). Trimming took off 6 bases at V and 9 bases at J, with 19 bases between the two ends. CDR3 nucleotide sequence: TGTGCCAGCAACGAGCGCCTGACTAGTGGTGAGCAGTTCTTC. Translated, it gives CASNERLTSGEQFF. Variable domain in full (rest from reference TRBV5-4 and TRBJ2-1): ETGVTQSPTHLIKTRGQQVTLRCSSQSGHNTVSWYQQALGQGPQFIFQYYREEENGRGNFPPRFSGLQFPNYSSELNVNALELDDSALYLCASNERLTSGEQFFGPGTRLTVL.

The chain combines TRBV29-1 with TRBJ2-6; 7 nucleotides line up with TRBD1. Germline trimming cut 5 bases from V and 2 bases from J; bases unmatched to any gene: 3. The germline V gene encodes CDR1 SQVTM and CDR2 ANQGSEA. The CDR3 runs 14 residues. CDR3 nucleotides: TGCAGCGTTAATGACAGGGCTGGGGCCAACGTCCTGACTTTC. Translated, it gives CSVNDRAGANVLTF. The full variable domain, with the rest looked up from reference TRBV29-1 and TRBJ2-6, is SAVISQKPSRDICQRGTSLTIQCQVDSQVTMMFWYRQQPGQSLTLIATANQGSEATYESGFVIDKFPISRPNLTFSTLTVSNMSPEDSSIYLCSVNDRAGANVLTFGAGSRLTVL.

This clone was counted only a few times. The rearrangement uses TRBV5-4 and TRBJ2-2; perhaps TRBD2 as D (5 bases). The CDR3 spans 12 residues. The germline gives CDR1 SGHNT, CDR2 YYREEE (reference sequence). The V end lost 4 bases, the J end lost 6 bases, and 7 bases lay between the germline ends. The CDR3 DNA follows: TGTGCCAGCAGCCAGGACTCCGGGGAGCTGTTTTTT. Residues: CASSQDSGELFF.

This clone was seen a few times. This chain connects TRBV10-3 to TRBJ2-7; TRBD1 matches 7 bases. The germline V gene encodes CDR1 ENHRY and CDR2 SYGVKD. Losses at the gene ends were 0 bases for V and 11 bases for J; bases not matched to a gene: 7. This CDR3 comprises 13 residues. The chain's CDR3 is CAISESTGLRKYF. CDR3 DNA: TGTGCCATCAGTGAGTCGACAGGGCTAAGGAAGTACTTC.

CDR3 DNA sequence: TGTGCCAGCAGCTATCGCCCCGGTAACTTTCTTGACTACACCTTC. It translates to CASSYRPGNFLDYTF. The chain carries TRBV7-2 and TRBJ1-2; no firm D call. The V gene's germline CDR1 is SGHTA and CDR2 FQGNSA. The CDR3 sequence is 15 residues long. Trimming took off 4 bases at V and 10 bases at J, with 22 bases between the two ends.

The chain combines TRBV4-1 with TRBJ2-5; perhaps TRBD2 as D (5 bases). The J call may be mistaken, given a closer DNA end match to TRBJ2-7. This CDR3 region has 15 residues. Per germline, CDR1 MGHRA and CDR2 YSYEKL. DNA for the CDR3: TGCGCCAGCAGCCAAGTCGGGAATCAACCCTACGAGCAGTACTTC. It yields the protein CASSQVGNQPYEQYF.

V usage is TRBV5-1 and J usage is TRBJ2-1; D possibly corresponds to TRBD1 (7 bases). This CDR3 region has 14 residues. CDR1 is SGHRS, CDR2 YFSETQ, per germline. With 4 bases removed from V and 4 bases from J, the gap between germline ends came to 12 bases. For the CDR3, the DNA is TGCGCCAGCAGCATGGGGGGACAGTACAATGAGCAGTTCTTC. It is translated as CASSMGGQYNEQFF.

This clone has more than one count but fewer than ten. This chain uses TRBV7-9 with TRBJ2-3; tentative D call: TRBD2 (6 bases). Germline V lookup: CDR1 SEHNR, CDR2 FQNEAQ (reference sequence). This CDR3 has 11 amino acids. V lost 8 bases, J lost 4 bases, and 7 bases lay in between. CDR3 loop: CASGEADTQYF. DNA of the CDR3: TGTGCCAGCGGGGAGGCAGATACGCAGTATTTT.

The chain joins TRBV19 to TRBJ2-5; 10 bases agree with TRBD2. Germline CDR1 LNHDA, CDR2 SQIVND (reference sequence). V gave up 3 bases and J gave up 2 bases; unmatched junction bases: 6. The CDR3 is made up of 16 amino acids. CDR3 in amino acids: CASSINPTSGQETQYF. DNA for the CDR3: TGTGCCAGTAGTATCAATCCGACTAGCGGGCAAGAGACCCAGTACTTC.